The text below deals with one TCR beta chain. Germline and junction disagree at one end, which may indicate a read error. The same CDR3 also results from other DNA sequences found in this sample. Primers: 60 Vbeta forward and 13 Jbeta reverse. The method was immunoSEQ multiplex PCR; TCRdb's version includes in-frame clones alone and lacks a portion of them. The sample yields roughly 200,000 clones, about four fifths seen once. This specimen comes from a study of cytomegalovirus exposure and HLA in healthy donors. Sequenced material: PBMCs. This sequence was found in a male donor in good health and CMV-seronegative.

CDR3 in amino acids: CASSVPGQLAKNIQYF. CDR3 DNA sequence: TGTGCCAGCAGTGTTCCGGGACAATTAGCCAAAAACATTCAATACTTC. This chain connects TRBV6-1 to TRBJ2-4, with D perhaps matching TRBD1 (6 bases). CDR3 length equals 16 residues. Germline values: CDR1 MNHNS, CDR2 SASEGT.